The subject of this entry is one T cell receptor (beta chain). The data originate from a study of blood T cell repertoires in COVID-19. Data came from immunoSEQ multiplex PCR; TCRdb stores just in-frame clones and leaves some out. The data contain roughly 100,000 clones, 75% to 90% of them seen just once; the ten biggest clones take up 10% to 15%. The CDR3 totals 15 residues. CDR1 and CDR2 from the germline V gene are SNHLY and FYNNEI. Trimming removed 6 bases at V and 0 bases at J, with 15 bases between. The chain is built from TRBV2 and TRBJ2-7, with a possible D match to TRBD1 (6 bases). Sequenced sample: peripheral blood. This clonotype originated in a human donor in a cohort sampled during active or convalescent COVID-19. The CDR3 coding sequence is TGTGCCAGCAGCATGACAGGTTTACTCTCCTACGAGCAGTACTTC. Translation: CASSMTGLLSYEQYF.